This T cell receptor (beta chain) was profiled in a study of blood T cell repertoires in COVID-19. The data were produced by immunoSEQ multiplex PCR, yet TCRdb's version contains in-frame clones alone and is incomplete. The profile shows approximately 230,000 clones, around 88% of them singletons. This clone was counted a few times. Other DNA sequences within the sample encode an identical CDR3. Germline values: CDR1 DFQATT, CDR2 SNEGSKA (reference sequence). The CDR3 length is 16 residues. The V end lost 3 bases, the J end lost 1 base, and 17 bases lay between the germline ends. Sequencing input: peripheral blood. This receptor was taken from a woman between 25 and 40 years old with COVID-19, enrolled during active disease. The rearrangement joins TRBV20-1 to TRBJ2-3, with D possibly TRBD2 on 7 matching bases. Written as DNA, the CDR3 is TGCAGTGCTAGTCCGAGGGGGGGGGCGCGCACAGATACGCAGTATTTT. Protein sequence: CSASPRGGARTDTQYF.